This TCR beta chain derives from a study of Ad26.COV2.S vaccination and SARS-CoV-2 variants. Study at large: The study gave Ad26.COV2.S intramuscularly, once or twice 56 days apart. Points from the study as a whole: Possibly, TCR breadth and depth analyses underestimated total T cell responses. Substantial breadth in spike-specific CD8+ and CD4+ T cell responses was reportedly seen after vaccination.

A note on this clone: Its antigen is not identified.

Treatment in this sample: about 20 received Ad26.COV2.S at low or high dose, single or two shots; a few received placebo; per-sample allocation not given. Vaccine and placebo recipients were sampled on day 63 after the first injection. Assay: immunoSEQ multiplex PCR; the TCRdb copy retains only in-frame clones and omits some. Among about 480,000 clones listed, around 88% were seen once. The TCR comes from a person aged 18-65 years who received the Ad26.COV2.S COVID-19 vaccine or a placebo. Sequenced material: peripheral blood, taken in a trial of Ad26.COV2.S vaccine versus placebo.

CDR3 region: CASRSGGSKNTGELFF. CDR3 coding DNA: TGTGCCAGCAGGTCCGGCGGGAGTAAGAACACCGGGGAGCTGTTTTTT. The gene calls are TRBV28 and TRBJ2-2; 7 positions match TRBD2. Per germline, CDR1 MDHEN and CDR2 SYDVKM. The CDR3 is made up of 16 amino acids. The J segment lost 1 base and the V segment lost 6 bases, leaving 8 bases of the junction unmatched. Looking up the rest from reference TRBV28 and TRBJ2-2 gives the full variable domain: DVKVTQSSRYLVKRTGEKVFLECVQDMDHENMFWYRQDPGLGLRLIYFSYDVKMKEKGDIPEGYSVSREKKERFSLILESASTNQTSMYLCASRSGGSKNTGELFFGEGSRLTVL.